This T cell receptor (beta chain) was observed in a study of early T cells in non-severe SARS-CoV-2 infection. Looking at the study overall: Chains stayed unpaired after sequencing of bulk RNA from unsorted whole blood.

With 4 bases clipped from V and 5 bases from J, the junction kept 3 bases outside the gene matches. There are 16 residues in the CDR3. CDR1 is LNHDA, CDR2 SQIVND, per germline (reference sequence). Comments on this clonotype: What it binds is not known.

General study results and limits: Private and CD4 specificities were missed by VDJdb matching, skewed to anti-spike CD8.

Each single cDNA molecule received a unique molecular identifier. TCRdb ran MiXCR on the 5' RACE reads and lists one entry per CDR3 protein. The sample lists around 64,000 distinct CDR3 sequences; around 10% were seen once. Source: whole blood, taken at baseline. V gene TRBV19 combines with J gene TRBJ2-1; the match to TRBD2 covers 15 bases. The TCR originated in an adult who was a healthcare worker with PCR-confirmed SARS-CoV-2 infection or an uninfected control (not recorded which). DNA for the CDR3: TGTGCCAGTAGTACGGGACTAGCGGGAGGCAACAATGAGCAGTTCTTC. Protein sequence: CASSTGLAGGNNEQFF.